Here is one T cell receptor beta chain with its context. No antigen is known for it. This record belongs to a study of T cell repertoires in cytomegalovirus infection. Whole-study findings and limits: Clonotypes of TCR beta that were HLA-C-restricted and CMV-specific dominated the ex vivo response.

CDR3 length equals 12 residues. The V end was cut by 3 bases, the J end by 8 bases, with 10 bases between. Germline values: CDR1 LNHDA, CDR2 SQIVND (reference sequence). Each CDR3 protein is one row after TCRdb ran MiXCR on the reads. This sample has about 360,000 distinct CDR3 sequences, with 15% to 20% found just once. The chain recombines TRBV19 with TRBJ1-2; no clear D. Sequenced: PBMCs. The TCR originated in a human donor in good health (CMV status not recorded). Some clones in this sample may be carry-over from other donors' samples. The DNA for the CDR3 is TGTGCCAGTAGTATCCCGGTTTACGGCTACACCTTC. Translation gives CASSIPVYGYTF.